The 10 T cell receptor beta chains given below trace back to one sample, sequenced in a study of blood T cell repertoires in COVID-19. Repertoires were generated with immunoSEQ multiplex PCR, while TCRdb's copy carries only in-frame clones and drops some. The table includes just over 350,000 clones, 75% to 90% detected once. The source material was peripheral blood. All receptors derive from a woman aged 55 to 70 with COVID-19, enrolled during active disease.

This clone was observed a few times. The chain recombines TRBV11-2 with TRBJ1-3, with 7 nucleotides matching TRBD1. V shed 5 bases and J 9 bases; nucleotides not matched to a gene: 7. The CDR3 loop spans 13 amino acids. In germline, CDR1 is SGHAT, CDR2 FQNNGV. The DNA for the CDR3 is TGTGCCAGCAGCCAAAACAGGGGCGGCACCATATATTTT. As protein: CASSQNRGGTIYF.

This clone has just a few counts. The chain links TRBV2 to TRBJ1-3; D perhaps matches TRBD1 (6 bases). The germline V gene encodes CDR1 SNHLY and CDR2 FYNNEI. The CDR3 length is 16 residues. The CDR3 region is CANKKDSSSSGNTIYF. CDR3 in DNA: TGTGCTAATAAAAAGGACAGTTCGAGCTCTGGAAACACCATATATTTT.

The chain combines TRBV30 with TRBJ2-5; TRBD2 matches 9 bases. With V trimmed by 5 bases and J by 8 bases, 9 bases remained unmatched. Germline V gene lookup returns CDR1 GTSNPN and CDR2 SVGIG (reference sequence). The CDR3 contains 13 residues. The CDR3 region is CAWVRRGGDTQYF. CDR3 nucleotide sequence: TGTGCCTGGGTCAGGCGGGGGGGTGATACCCAGTACTTC.

The chain recombines TRBV6-5 with TRBJ1-1; D might be TRBD1 (5 bases). CDR3 length: 13 amino acids. Germline V gene lookup returns CDR1 MNHEY and CDR2 SVGAGI. Trimming took 8 bases from V and 3 from J, leaving 13 bases between them. CDR3 in DNA: TGTGCCAGCCAGGGAGGGTCTTACACTGAAGCTTTCTTT. Encoded protein: CASQGGSYTEAFF.

J is TRBJ1-6 and V is TRBV27, with 10 bases lining up with TRBD1. V lost 8 bases, J lost 10 bases, and 5 bases stayed unmatched. Germline CDR1 MNHEY, CDR2 SMNVEV (reference sequence). There are 13 residues in the CDR3. CDR3 in amino acids: CASAGTGASPLHF. The CDR3 nucleotides are TGTGCCAGCGCCGGGACAGGGGCCTCACCCCTCCACTTT.

A remark on this clone: Other nucleotide sequences in the sample specify the same CDR3. The genes are TRBV5-1 and TRBJ1-1, with 7 bases matching TRBD1. This CDR3 is 15 amino acids long. V shed 7 bases and J 0 bases; nucleotides not matched to a gene: 9. Germline V lookup: CDR1 SGHRS, CDR2 YFSETQ. The DNA of the CDR3 is TGCGCCAGCTCCCTCTCGGGACAGCTGAACACTGAAGCTTTCTTT. Its protein product is CASSLSGQLNTEAFF.

The chain has TRBV7-3 and TRBJ2-5; possible D gene TRBD2, 7 bases. This CDR3 region has 15 residues. Germline V gene sequence: CDR1 SGHTA, CDR2 FQGTGA. V was trimmed by 2 bases and J by 2 bases, leaving 12 bases between them. For the CDR3, the DNA is TGTGCCAGCAGCTTATTTGGGGGGGCACAAGAGACCCAGTACTTC. It encodes CASSLFGGAQETQYF.

This chain connects TRBV12-3 or TRBV12-4 to TRBJ1-1; D uncertain. Trimming stripped 3 bases from V and 4 bases from J, with 6 bases between. This CDR3 spans 12 amino acids. The CDR3 spells CASSFSSTEAFF. CDR3 nucleotide sequence: TGTGCCAGCAGTTTTAGCAGCACTGAAGCTTTCTTT.

This clone was counted only a few times. The CDR3 is CAIRGTGGQETQYF. The CDR3 region has the DNA TGTGCCATCAGAGGGACAGGGGGTCAAGAGACCCAGTACTTC. The chain employs TRBV10-3 and TRBJ2-5, with 11 bases fitting TRBD1. The CDR3 is 14 amino acids. Germline CDR1 and CDR2: ENHRY and SYGVKD. The J segment lost 2 bases and the V segment lost 6 bases, leaving 2 bases of the junction unmatched.

The chain joins TRBV3-1 (or the pseudogene TRBV3-2) to TRBJ1-4; D call uncertain. CDR1 is LGHDT and CDR2 is YNNKEL in the germline V gene (reference sequence). The CDR3 contains 12 residues. Trimming pared 3 bases from V and 6 bases from J, leaving 5 bases between. The CDR3 here is CASSHTYEKLFF. In nucleotides, the CDR3 is TGTGCCAGCAGCCACACTTATGAAAAACTGTTTTTT.